This is a list of T cell receptor beta chains from one sample in a study of early T cells in non-severe SARS-CoV-2 infection. Each CDR3 protein gets one entry after TCRdb re-called the 5' RACE reads with MiXCR. The table lists about 68,000 distinct CDR3 sequences, more than 9% of them singletons. The sample consisted of whole blood. Receptors originate from an adult who was a healthcare worker with PCR-confirmed SARS-CoV-2 infection or an uninfected control (not recorded which). The CDR3 runs from the conserved cysteine through the conserved F or W. The D gene is left open where the match is weak. For some rows the clone size is stated as once, few or many, or as a class when expanded; others skip it.

j_call: TRBJ2-5; clone_size: -; v_call: TRBV20-1; d_call: -; cdr3_nt: TGCAGTGCTAGCCCCTTGGGGGACCAAGAGACCCAGTACTTC; cdr3_aa: CSASPLGDQETQYF
j_call: TRBJ1-1; clone_size: many; v_call: TRBV4-3; d_call: -; cdr3_nt: TGCGCCAGCAGCCAAGGACAGTCGGTCAACACTGAAGCTTTCTTT; cdr3_aa: CASSQGQSVNTEAFF
j_call: TRBJ2-7; clone_size: many; v_call: TRBV13; d_call: -; cdr3_nt: TGTGCCAGCAGCTTGGGACGTACCTACGAGCAGTACTTC; cdr3_aa: CASSLGRTYEQYF
j_call: TRBJ1-6; clone_size: many; v_call: TRBV20-1; d_call: -; cdr3_nt: TGCAGTGCTAGTCTAGGTGTTAATAATTCACCCCTCCACTTT; cdr3_aa: CSASLGVNNSPLHF
j_call: TRBJ1-2; clone_size: few; v_call: TRBV7-9; d_call: -; cdr3_nt: TGTGCCAGCAGCTTAGCGAGCAGACTGCCCACCTTC; cdr3_aa: CASSLASRLPTF
j_call: TRBJ1-6; clone_size: few; v_call: TRBV6-2/TRBV6-3; d_call: -; cdr3_nt: TGTGCCAGCAGATCAATAAGCTCCTATAATTCACCCCTCCACTTT; cdr3_aa: CASRSISSYNSPLHF
j_call: TRBJ2-2; clone_size: many; v_call: TRBV11-2; d_call: -; cdr3_nt: TGTGCCAGCAGCTTAGGCAACCCAGGAAACACCGGGGAGCTGTTTTTT; cdr3_aa: CASSLGNPGNTGELFF
j_call: TRBJ1-2; clone_size: few; v_call: TRBV6-2/TRBV6-3; d_call: -; cdr3_nt: TGTGCCAGCAGTTCAATTTGGACAACCGACTATGGCTACACCTTC; cdr3_aa: CASSSIWTTDYGYTF
j_call: TRBJ1-1; clone_size: few; v_call: TRBV3-1; d_call: TRBD1; cdr3_nt: TGTGCCAGCAGCTACCGACAGGGCGTCACTGAAGCTTTCTTT; cdr3_aa: CASSYRQGVTEAFF
j_call: TRBJ2-3; clone_size: -; v_call: TRBV20-1; d_call: TRBD2; cdr3_nt: TGCACTGTAGCGGGGGGCACAGATACGCAGTATTTT; cdr3_aa: CTVAGGTDTQYF
j_call: TRBJ2-1; clone_size: many; v_call: TRBV7-8; d_call: -; cdr3_nt: TGTGCCAGCAGCTTTGGACCCTACAATGAGCAGTTCTTC; cdr3_aa: CASSFGPYNEQFF
j_call: TRBJ2-2; clone_size: many; v_call: TRBV29-1; d_call: TRBD2; cdr3_nt: TGCAGCGCCAAGACTAGCGGGGGGGACACCGGGGAGCTGTTTTTT; cdr3_aa: CSAKTSGGDTGELFF
j_call: TRBJ2-1; clone_size: many; v_call: TRBV6-2/TRBV6-3; d_call: -; cdr3_nt: TGTGCCAGCAGTGGCAGACAGGCGGATTCCTACAATGAGCAGTTCTTC; cdr3_aa: CASSGRQADSYNEQFF
j_call: TRBJ2-1; clone_size: few; v_call: TRBV25-1; d_call: TRBD2; cdr3_nt: TGTGCCAGCAGTGTCCTGGCGGGGGACTCGGCTGAGCAGTTCTTC; cdr3_aa: CASSVLAGDSAEQFF
j_call: TRBJ2-5; clone_size: many; v_call: TRBV7-9; d_call: -; cdr3_nt: TGTGCCAGCAGCCCCTTGAGGACAGAAACTCAAGAGACCCAGTACTTC; cdr3_aa: CASSPLRTETQETQYF